This record concerns one T cell receptor beta chain sequence. The CDR3 loop spans 13 amino acids. CDR1 and CDR2 (germline): PRHDT, FYEKMQ (reference sequence). Trimming at V came to 3 bases and at J to 7 bases, leaving 4 bases not matched to a gene. The table came from immunoSEQ multiplex PCR; TCRdb's copy has only in-frame clones and leaves some out. The sample contains fewer than 45,000 clones, 90% of which appear only once. This record belongs to a study of T cell changes during pregnancy in multiple sclerosis. This clonotype was obtained from a female donor with multiple sclerosis, enrolled in a pregnancy study. The sample was CD8+ T cells from peripheral blood mononuclear cells, taken in the first trimester of pregnancy. The chain combines TRBV13 with TRBJ2-7; 9 bases fit TRBD2. CDR3 bases: TGTGCCAGCAGCTTGGGGCGGGGGGGAGAGCAGTACTTC. Translation: CASSLGRGGEQYF.